The 27 T cell receptor beta chains below come from one sample, sequenced in a study of blood T cells in healthy people across ages. The authors ran a second PCR of roughly 6 to 11 cycles using a sample-barcoded 5' primer and a J-beta primer mix. TCRdb reanalysed the 5' RACE reads using MiXCR and keeps one entry per CDR3 protein. The sample holds approximately 780,000 distinct CDR3 sequences, around 24% seen once. These data were also reused for a study on T cells of mothers and their children.

The specimen was blood. Every receptor here comes from a boy younger than 18 in good health.

The chain recombines TRBV18 with TRBJ2-6, with TRBD1 identical over 7 bases. After removal of 5 bases from V and 1 base from J, the junction contained 8 bases not matched to a gene. Germline lookup yields CDR1 KGHSH and CDR2 LQKENI. This CDR3 comprises 17 residues. The CDR3 region has the DNA TGTGCCAGCTCAACACTGACAGGGCGTTCTGGGGCCAACGTCCTGACTTTC. Translation gives CASSTLTGRSGANVLTF.

The chain is built from TRBV6-2 or TRBV6-3 and TRBJ2-7; D is perhaps TRBD2 (5 bases). CDR3 length: 14 amino acids. The V end was cut by 0 bases, the J end by 7 bases, with 13 bases between. Germline-derived CDR1 and CDR2 are MNHEY and SVGEGT. This chain's CDR3 is CASSYSMAKREQYF. DNA for the CDR3: TGTGCCAGCAGTTACTCGATGGCTAAGCGGGAGCAGTACTTC.

The chain recombines TRBV6-1 with TRBJ2-3; D remains unclear. The germline gives CDR1 MNHNS, CDR2 SASEGT. Trimming removed 7 bases from V and 6 bases from J, with 20 bases in between. CDR3 length equals 15 residues. The CDR3 nucleotides are TGTGCCAGCATGCCCAACTTAATAGGAAGGGATACGCAGTATTTT. Its protein is CASMPNLIGRDTQYF.

This chain links TRBV9 with TRBJ2-4; tentatively, D is TRBD1 (6 bases). This CDR3 spans 15 amino acids. The germline V and J ends were trimmed by 4 bases and 2 bases, with 13 bases remaining between them. The germline V gene encodes CDR1 SGDLS and CDR2 YYNGEE. This CDR3 is CASSTHRVPKNIQYF. CDR3 nucleotides: TGTGCCAGCAGCACCCACAGGGTCCCCAAAAACATTCAGTACTTC.

This chain joins TRBV7-9 and TRBJ2-3; 8 bases match TRBD1. The junction had 9 bases not matched to a gene; V was cut back by 5 bases and J by 2 bases. The germline V gene has CDR1 SEHNR and CDR2 FQNEAQ (reference sequence). The CDR3 is 16 residues long. The CDR3 bases are TGTGCCAGCAGCCCCCCGGGACAGGCTTTCACAGATACGCAGTATTTT. This translates into CASSPPGQAFTDTQYF.

The chain carries TRBV5-1 and TRBJ2-3; unclear D gene. Trimming pared 0 bases from V and 2 bases from J, leaving 10 bases between. Germline loops: CDR1 SGHRS, CDR2 YFSETQ. This CDR3 has 15 amino acids. CDR3 in DNA: TGCGCCAGCAGCTTGGAGGCGGATCCCACAGATACGCAGTATTTT. This encodes CASSLEADPTDTQYF.

V gene TRBV6-2 or TRBV6-3 combines with J gene TRBJ1-4, with TRBD1 identical over 9 bases. The CDR3 runs 15 residues. Germline-derived CDR1 and CDR2 are MNHEY and SVGEGT. Unmatched junction bases numbered 3, after V lost 2 bases and J lost 5 bases. For the CDR3, the DNA is TGTGCCAGCAGTTACGGCGGGACAGGGAATGAAAAACTGTTTTTT. Its protein is CASSYGGTGNEKLFF.

This clonotype turned up a few times. V is TRBV27 and J is TRBJ2-5; D may match TRBD1 or TRBD2 (5 bases each). Germline CDR1 is MNHEY and CDR2 is SMNVEV (reference sequence). Trimming shortened V by 6 bases and J by 1 base, and 18 bases separated the two germline ends. This CDR3 is 16 amino acids long. The CDR3 DNA is TGTGCCAGCAGGTTTTCCCGGTCCGGGGCCCAAGAGACCCAGTACTTC. Its translation is CASRFSRSGAQETQYF.

V usage is TRBV3-1 and J usage is TRBJ2-2; 9 nucleotides align to TRBD1. Trimming at V came to 3 bases and at J to 7 bases, leaving 9 bases not matched to a gene. This CDR3 region has 16 residues. The V gene's germline CDR1 is LGHDT and CDR2 YNNKEL (reference sequence). In DNA, the CDR3 is TGTGCCAGCAGCCATGGACCGGGACAGGGTTACGGGGAGCTGTTTTTT. Its protein is CASSHGPGQGYGELFF.

The chain carries TRBV6-1 and TRBJ1-5, with D possibly being TRBD1 (5 bases). V lost 4 bases to trimming and J lost 5 bases, with 12 bases between them. Germline assignment: CDR1 MNHNS and CDR2 SASEGT. The CDR3 runs to 14 residues. The CDR3 coding sequence is TGTGCCAGCAGTGTCCAGGGAGGAGATCAGCCCCAGCATTTT. Amino acids: CASSVQGGDQPQHF.

This clonotype was counted a few times. This chain connects TRBV7-9 to TRBJ1-1; no definite D call. Per germline, CDR1 SEHNR and CDR2 FQNEAQ (reference sequence). Trimming cost V 11 bases and J 1 base, with 14 bases left between them. CDR3 length: 13 residues. The CDR3 sequence is CACRRWENTEAFF. The DNA for the CDR3 is TGTGCCTGCCGAAGGTGGGAGAACACTGAAGCTTTCTTT.

The V call is TRBV12-3 or TRBV12-4, the J call TRBJ1-2, with D hard to call. V shed 6 bases and J shed 9 bases, with 23 bases lying between them. The length of the CDR3 is 15 residues. The CDR3 reads CASSTQMPPMVRYTF. The CDR3, as DNA: TGTGCCAGCAGCACCCAAATGCCTCCTATGGTTCGCTACACCTTC.

This chain connects TRBV5-6 to TRBJ1-4, with a tentative D call TRBD1 (6 bases). V lost 4 bases and J lost 3, with 13 bases in between. The CDR3 is 15 residues long. The germline V gene has CDR1 SGHDT and CDR2 YYEEEE. CDR3 protein: CASSATQGANEKLFF. The CDR3 region has the DNA TGTGCCAGCAGCGCCACACAGGGAGCTAATGAAAAACTGTTTTTT.

J is TRBJ2-5 and V is TRBV20-1; no firm D call. This CDR3 region has 13 residues. Trimming pared 3 bases from V and 0 bases from J, leaving 8 bases between. CDR1 DFQATT and CDR2 SNEGSKA come from the germline V gene (reference sequence). The CDR3 here is CSASRTNQETQYF. The CDR3 coding sequence is TGCAGTGCTAGTCGAACTAACCAAGAGACCCAGTACTTC.

The sample holds a few counts of this clonotype. This chain connects TRBV6-5 to TRBJ2-1; D is unclear. The CDR3 is 13 amino acids. Trimming shortened V by 6 bases and J by 8 bases, and 14 bases separated the two germline ends. From germline, CDR1 is MNHEY and CDR2 SVGAGI. As DNA, the CDR3 is TGTGCCAGCAGCGCCCGTTATGAGGATGAGCAGTTCTTC. Translated, it gives CASSARYEDEQFF.

Only a few counts were recorded for this clonotype. Its ends do not fully match the called genes, so a read error is possible. V and J are TRBV6-5 and TRBJ2-7, with D perhaps matching TRBD1 (5 bases). The CDR3 has 12 residues. CDR1 is MNHEY and CDR2 is SVGAGI in the germline V gene. CDR3 bases: TGTGCCGGCAGAACAACAGGTGGAGAGCAGTACTTC. This gives the protein CAGRTTGGEQYF.

The chain joins TRBV29-1 to TRBJ2-3, with 8 bases fitting TRBD1. The CDR3 is 13 residues long. Germline CDR1 reads SQVTM; CDR2 reads ANQGSEA. V lost 2 bases and J lost 9; bases outside the gene matches: 7. CDR3 in amino acids: CSVEFGQGETQYF. The CDR3, as DNA: TGCAGCGTTGAATTCGGACAGGGAGAGACGCAGTATTTT.

Here the CDR3 reads CASSVGLKGEQYF. CDR3 bases: TGTGCCAGCAGCGTAGGACTAAAGGGCGAGCAGTACTTC. The V and J genes are TRBV9 and TRBJ2-7; a possible D gene is TRBD2 (5 bases). Per the germline V gene, CDR1 is SGDLS and CDR2 is YYNGEE. Trimming removed 0 bases at V and 6 bases at J, with 10 bases between. This CDR3 contains 13 residues.

This sequence joins TRBV24-1 and TRBJ1-4, with D possibly TRBD1 on 5 matching bases. Trimming pared 2 bases from V and 7 bases from J, leaving 10 bases between. The CDR3 has 14 residues. Germline V gives CDR1 KGHDR, CDR2 SFDVKD. The CDR3 DNA reads as TGTGCCACCAGTGATTCCGGGGGGAGTGAAAAACTGTTTTTT. This gives the protein CATSDSGGSEKLFF.

This clonotype occurred a few times. The rearrangement uses TRBV7-2 and TRBJ1-3; no definite D call. V was shortened by 2 bases and J by 0 bases, with 8 bases between the two germline ends. This CDR3 spans 15 amino acids. Germline V gene sequence: CDR1 SGHTA, CDR2 FQGNSA. In DNA, the CDR3 is TGTGCCAGCAGCTTATGGCTTTCCTCTGGAAACACCATATATTTT. The encoded protein is CASSLWLSSGNTIYF.

This clonotype was recorded a few times. Here the CDR3 DNA reads TGTGCCAGCAGTTTACCCTTAATCGGGTATCAAGAGACCCAGTACTTC. Translated: CASSLPLIGYQETQYF. The chain couples TRBV28 to TRBJ2-5; D is undetermined. This CDR3 has 16 amino acids. The germline CDR1 and CDR2 sequences are MDHEN and SYDVKM. Trimming cost V 2 bases and J 2 bases, with 15 bases left between them. The complete variable domain, with remaining parts taken from reference TRBV28 and TRBJ2-5, reads DVKVTQSSRYLVKRTGEKVFLECVQDMDHENMFWYRQDPGLGLRLIYFSYDVKMKEKGDIPEGYSVSREKKERFSLILESASTNQTSMYLCASSLPLIGYQETQYFGPGTRLLVL.

The rearrangement uses TRBV29-1 and TRBJ2-7; 10 bases align to TRBD2. The CDR3 sequence is 18 residues long. Germline V gene sequence: CDR1 SQVTM, CDR2 ANQGSEA. With 1 base clipped from V and 1 base from J, the junction kept 13 bases outside the gene matches. CDR3 sequence: CSVEASKASGGGSYEQYF. The CDR3 region has the DNA TGCAGCGTTGAAGCGTCGAAGGCTAGCGGGGGCGGGTCCTACGAGCAGTACTTC.

This clonotype was detected only a few times. The gene calls are TRBV6-5 and TRBJ2-1; 7 bases align to TRBD1. The ends lost 8 bases at V and 6 bases at J; junction bases unmatched: 7. CDR3 length: 13 residues. The germline V gene has CDR1 MNHEY and CDR2 SVGAGI. CDR3 protein: CASGDSPLNEQFF. In nucleotides, the CDR3 is TGTGCCAGCGGGGACAGTCCTCTCAATGAGCAGTTCTTC.

The V and J genes are TRBV12-3 or TRBV12-4 and TRBJ1-2, with D maybe TRBD1 (5 bases). V shed 5 bases and J shed 6 bases, with 13 bases lying between them. The CDR3 loop spans 13 amino acids. CDR3 sequence: CASSIRDGHGYTF. CDR3 nucleotide sequence: TGTGCCAGCAGTATTAGGGACGGCCATGGCTACACCTTC.

The rearrangement joins TRBV11-2 to TRBJ1-1; D not resolved. In germline, CDR1 is SGHAT, CDR2 FQNNGV. V gave up 4 bases and J gave up 1 base, with 7 bases separating them. CDR3 size: 13 residues. For the CDR3, the DNA is TGTGCCAGCAGCTATGACGGGAACACTGAAGCTTTCTTT. Translation: CASSYDGNTEAFF.

This sequence joins TRBV28 and TRBJ2-5; TRBD2 is a possible D gene (5 bases). The germline V gene has CDR1 MDHEN and CDR2 SYDVKM. The CDR3 runs 13 residues. Trimming took 6 bases from V and 3 from J, leaving 11 bases between them. CDR3 DNA: TGTGCCAGCAGGGCCGGGGTTAAAGAGACCCAGTACTTC. The encoded protein is CASRAGVKETQYF.

The genes are TRBV6-5 and TRBJ1-2, with D perhaps matching TRBD1 (6 bases). The CDR3 runs to 13 residues. The germline V gene encodes CDR1 MNHEY and CDR2 SVGAGI. Trimming removed 5 bases from V and 5 bases from J, with 12 bases in between. This CDR3 is CASSTTGRYGYTF. The CDR3 coding sequence is TGTGCCAGCAGTACCACAGGGAGGTATGGCTACACCTTC.